One sample yielded the 20 T cell receptor beta chains listed below, sequenced in a study of shared clonotypes between healthy human individuals. Here immunoSEQ multiplex PCR was the method, and the copy in TCRdb shows in-frame clones only, minus some. The table has fewer than 3 million clones, approximately 90% seen once. The sample was naive CD4+ T cells from PBMCs. Subset indicated: CD45RA+ positively selected. The receptors derive from a man in his late teens or twenties in good health. Some clones in this sample may be carry-over from other donors' samples.

This rearrangement joins TRBV11-1 to TRBJ2-7; the D gene is possibly TRBD1 (6 bases). Germline CDR1 is SGHAT and CDR2 is FQDESV (reference sequence). The CDR3 totals 14 residues. Trimming stripped 5 bases from V and 2 bases from J, with 13 bases between. This chain's CDR3 is CASSVGAGPYEQYF. In DNA form, the CDR3 reads TGTGCCAGCAGCGTGGGGGCAGGGCCCTACGAGCAGTACTTC.

The chain couples TRBV15 to TRBJ2-1; D is ambiguous. The CDR3 covers 14 residues. CDR1 LNHNV and CDR2 YYDKDF come from the germline V gene (reference sequence). The ends were cut back, 0 bases at V and 4 bases at J, with 7 bases in the middle. The CDR3, as DNA: TGTGCCACCAGCAGAGATTGGGGTTACAATGAGCAGTTCTTC. It specifies CATSRDWGYNEQFF. Full variable domain (missing parts from reference TRBV15 and TRBJ2-1): DAMVIQNPRYQVTQFGKPVTLSCSQTLNHNVMYWYQQKSSQAPKLLFHYYDKDFNNEADTPDNFQSRRPNTSFCFLDIRSPGLGDTAMYLCATSRDWGYNEQFFGPGTRLTVL.

The V gene is TRBV28, the J gene TRBJ2-1; D gene uncertain. In germline, CDR1 is MDHEN, CDR2 SYDVKM. The V and J ends lost 6 bases and 4 bases respectively, with 13 bases between them. This CDR3 has 14 residues. The CDR3 sequence: CASSPGRIYNEQFF. The CDR3 nucleotides read TGTGCCAGCAGCCCGGGTAGGATATACAATGAGCAGTTCTTC.

V is TRBV30 and J is TRBJ1-4; perhaps TRBD1 as D (5 bases). V lost 7 bases and J 5 bases, leaving 14 bases between the germline ends. CDR1 and CDR2 (germline): GTSNPN, SVGIG (reference sequence). This CDR3 is 13 amino acids long. CDR3 DNA: TGTGCCTATCCATGGGGGGTAAATGAAAAACTGTTTTTT. It yields the protein CAYPWGVNEKLFF.

The rearrangement links TRBV7-3 to TRBJ1-3; no clear D gene. V lost 4 bases, J lost 3 bases, and 10 bases lay in between. Per germline, CDR1 SGHTA and CDR2 FQGTGA. The CDR3 runs to 14 residues. CDR3: CASSYLGGGNTIYF. The DNA of the CDR3 is TGTGCCAGCAGCTACCTTGGTGGTGGAAACACCATATATTTT.

Remarks on this clone: The sample contains more than one DNA sequence encoding this CDR3. V is TRBV27 and J is TRBJ2-7, with 7 bases aligning to TRBD1. The CDR3 is 13 residues long. Trimming removed 6 bases from V and 2 bases from J; junction bases left unmatched: 4. From germline, CDR1 is MNHEY and CDR2 SMNVEV (reference sequence). The CDR3: CASRRQGPYEQYF. For the CDR3, the DNA is TGTGCCAGCAGGCGACAGGGCCCCTACGAGCAGTACTTC.

This chain uses TRBV15 with TRBJ1-2; the D gene is possibly TRBD1 (5 bases). The CDR3 covers 14 residues. Germline V gives CDR1 LNHNV, CDR2 YYDKDF (reference sequence). The V end lost 1 base, the J end lost 8 bases, and 14 bases lay between the germline ends. CDR3 loop: CATSRGGASGGYTF. The DNA for the CDR3 is TGTGCCACCAGCAGAGGCGGGGCTTCCGGGGGCTACACCTTC.

The chain uses TRBV15 and TRBJ1-5; D is perhaps TRBD1 (6 bases). Germline values: CDR1 LNHNV, CDR2 YYDKDF (reference sequence). The V end was cut by 5 bases, the J end by 5 bases, with 13 bases between. The CDR3 has 14 residues. The CDR3 sequence is CATSLQGYYQPQHF. The CDR3 bases are TGTGCCACCAGCCTCCAGGGGTACTATCAGCCCCAGCATTTT. Supplemented by reference TRBV15 and TRBJ1-5, the full variable domain reads DAMVIQNPRYQVTQFGKPVTLSCSQTLNHNVMYWYQQKSSQAPKLLFHYYDKDFNNEADTPDNFQSRRPNTSFCFLDIRSPGLGDTAMYLCATSLQGYYQPQHFGDGTRLSIL.

This clone was recorded only once. The chain carries TRBV5-4 and TRBJ2-2; D is possibly TRBD2 (5 bases). V was cut by 4 bases and J by 3 bases, with 16 bases left in between. Germline values: CDR1 SGHNT, CDR2 YYREEE (reference sequence). The CDR3 covers 16 residues. The CDR3 DNA reads TGTGCCAGCAGCCCCCGCGGGTTTTCTGACACCGGGGAGCTGTTTTTT. Translated: CASSPRGFSDTGELFF.

This clone has a handful of counts. The chain couples TRBV11-2 to TRBJ1-1; D call uncertain. The CDR3 runs to 13 residues. CDR1 is SGHAT, CDR2 FQNNGV, per germline. Trimming left V 1 base short and J 7 bases short, with 10 bases between. Here the CDR3 reads CASSLGTGGEAFF. The CDR3 DNA is TGTGCCAGCAGCTTAGGGACGGGTGGTGAAGCTTTCTTT.

The rearrangement joins TRBV28 to TRBJ1-1; D possibly corresponds to TRBD1 (6 bases). The CDR3 is 14 amino acids. CDR1 is MDHEN, CDR2 SYDVKM, per germline. Trimming pared 3 bases from V and 2 bases from J, leaving 10 bases between. DNA of the CDR3: TGTGCCAGCAGTTTTACAGGGATAAACACTGAAGCTTTCTTT. Its translation: CASSFTGINTEAFF.

The chain employs TRBV28 and TRBJ1-5; tentatively, D is TRBD1 (6 bases). This CDR3 is built from 16 residues. Germline V gene data show CDR1 as MDHEN and CDR2 as SYDVKM. The V and J ends lost 6 bases and 5 bases respectively, with 20 bases between them. The DNA of the CDR3 is TGTGCCAGCAGGAAGGGGGATAGAATCAAAGATCAGCCCCAGCATTTT. This codes for CASRKGDRIKDQPQHF.

This clone came up a few times. This chain joins TRBV29-1 and TRBJ1-1; no firm D call. The germline V gene encodes CDR1 SQVTM and CDR2 ANQGSEA. This CDR3 region has 13 residues. Trimming took off 6 bases at V and 4 bases at J, with 15 bases between the two ends. In DNA form, the CDR3 reads TGCAGCGTAGAAAGGATTACGGGCACTGAAGCTTTCTTT. Amino acids: CSVERITGTEAFF.

The CDR3 DNA reads TGTGCCAGCACCCCCGGGGCCAACGTCCTGACTTTC. Amino acid sequence: CASTPGANVLTF. The genes are TRBV7-2 and TRBJ2-6; no clear D. There are 12 residues in the CDR3. Trimming stripped 7 bases from V and 4 bases from J, with 5 bases between. Germline V gene sequence: CDR1 SGHTA, CDR2 FQGNSA.

The chain has TRBV7-2 and TRBJ1-1; D is unresolved. Germline V gives CDR1 SGHTA, CDR2 FQGNSA. The CDR3 has 14 amino acids. V gave up 5 bases and J gave up 5 bases, with 15 bases separating them. CDR3 coding DNA: TGTGCCAGCAGCCCGAGCACCTCGGGGACTGAAGCTTTCTTT. It yields the protein CASSPSTSGTEAFF.

V usage is TRBV21-1 and J usage is TRBJ2-1; the table gives TRBD1 as D, unverified against the DNA. TRBV21-1 counts as a pseudogene. This CDR3 is built from 19 residues. The CDR3 DNA follows: TGTGCCAGCAGCTTAACGGGGTCCCGGGACAGGGGGCGGTGGAATGAGCAGTTCTTC. Encoded protein: CASSLTGSRDRGRWNEQFF.

The V gene is TRBV5-1, the J gene TRBJ1-1; TRBD1 matches 7 bases. Germline loops: CDR1 SGHRS, CDR2 YFSETQ. Trimming cost V 3 bases and J 5 bases; bases outside gene matches: 10. CDR3 length equals 15 residues. This chain's CDR3 is CASSWMGQPGTEAFF. CDR3 nucleotide sequence: TGCGCCAGCAGCTGGATGGGACAGCCGGGGACTGAAGCTTTCTTT.

V is TRBV2 and J is TRBJ2-7; TRBD1 aligns across 9 bases. The CDR3 has 13 amino acids. The junction had 7 bases not matched to a gene; V was cut back by 8 bases and J by 5 bases. Germline CDR1 reads SNHLY; CDR2 reads FYNNEI. CDR3 region: CASLRTGEDEQYF. CDR3 sequence (DNA): TGTGCCAGCCTCCGGACAGGGGAGGACGAGCAGTACTTC.

Note on this clone: Different DNA sequences within this sample yield the same CDR3. CDR3 region: CASSLRTGGNTEAFF. DNA for the CDR3: TGTGCCAGCAGCTTAAGGACAGGGGGGAACACTGAAGCTTTCTTT. The chain couples TRBV11-1 to TRBJ1-1; 10 bases match TRBD1. The V segment lost 2 bases and the J segment 1 base; nucleotides outside the gene matches: 1. Germline loops: CDR1 SGHAT, CDR2 FQDESV (reference sequence). The CDR3 is made up of 15 amino acids.

The chain combines TRBV18 with TRBJ1-5, with unresolved D. Trimming shortened V by 6 bases and J by 7 bases, and 13 bases separated the two germline ends. The CDR3 has 13 amino acids. The germline V gene encodes CDR1 KGHSH and CDR2 LQKENI. The CDR3 coding sequence is TGTGCCAGCTCGGGAAAGGGTGAGCAGCCCCAGCATTTT. Encoded protein: CASSGKGEQPQHF.